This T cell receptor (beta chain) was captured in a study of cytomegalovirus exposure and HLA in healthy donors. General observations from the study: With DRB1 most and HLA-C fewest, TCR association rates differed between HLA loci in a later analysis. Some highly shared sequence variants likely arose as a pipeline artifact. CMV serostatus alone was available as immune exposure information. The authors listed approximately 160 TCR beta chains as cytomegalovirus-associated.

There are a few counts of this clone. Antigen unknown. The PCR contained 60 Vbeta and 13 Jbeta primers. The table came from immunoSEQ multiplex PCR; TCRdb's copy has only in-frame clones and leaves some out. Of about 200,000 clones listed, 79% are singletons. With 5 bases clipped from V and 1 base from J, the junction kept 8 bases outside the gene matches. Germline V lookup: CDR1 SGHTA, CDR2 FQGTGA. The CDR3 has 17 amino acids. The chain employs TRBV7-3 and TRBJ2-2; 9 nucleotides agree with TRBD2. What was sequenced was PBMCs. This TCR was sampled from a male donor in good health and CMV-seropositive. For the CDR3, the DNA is TGTGCCAGCAGCCGCCCAGCGGGGGGTTGGAACACCGGGGAGCTGTTTTTT. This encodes CASSRPAGGWNTGELFF.